The T cell receptor beta chain described here comes from a study of cytomegalovirus exposure and HLA in healthy donors. Study background: A prior study identified 100 million to 130 million unique TCR beta sequences from 180 million or so T cells. Study-wide results and limits: The authors considered a cluster of highly shared sequence variants likely to be a sequencing artifact. Researchers reported in a later analysis that a missense DCLRE1C variant was tied to TCR beta V- and J-gene trimming.

As for this clone: Its antigen is not known.

PCR was performed using 60 Vbeta and 13 Jbeta primers. Profiling relied on immunoSEQ multiplex PCR, and the TCRdb table lists in-frame clones only, not all of them. The sample records 100,000 to 150,000 clones, 75% being singletons. CDR1 SQVTM and CDR2 ANQGSEA come from the germline V gene. CDR3 size: 13 residues. V dropped 4 bases and J dropped 7; count of bases not matched to a gene: 5. The chain combines TRBV29-1 with TRBJ1-4; 8 nucleotides line up with TRBD1. The source of this sequence is a woman aged 45-59 years in good health and CMV-seronegative. Sequenced: PBMCs. The CDR3 loop reads CSVGGQGSEKLFF. DNA of the CDR3: TGCAGCGTTGGTGGACAGGGTAGTGAAAAACTGTTTTTT.